The 24 T cell receptor beta chains presented below share a single source sample, sequenced in a study of identical twins. One entry per CDR3 protein results from TCRdb running MiXCR on the 5' RACE reads. The sample shows roughly 250,000 distinct CDR3 sequences, around an eighth of them seen only once. The specimen was memory (CD45RO+) T cells sorted from blood. Source of these receptors: a woman aged 18-29 years in good health.

The rearrangement joins TRBV18 to TRBJ1-1, with a weak D call TRBD1 (5 bases). The CDR3 runs 15 residues. The germline V and J ends were trimmed by 4 bases and 6 bases, with 18 bases remaining between them. CDR1 is KGHSH, CDR2 LQKENI, per germline. CDR3 bases: TGTGCCAGCTCACGCGCCGGGACGTTAGGCGCTGAAGCTTTCTTT. Its protein is CASSRAGTLGAEAFF.

The gene calls are TRBV6-1 and TRBJ2-5, with 11 nucleotides matching TRBD2. J gave up 3 bases and V 8 bases, and 8 bases lay outside the gene matches. Germline-derived CDR1 and CDR2 are MNHNS and SASEGT. This CDR3 is built from 15 residues. The CDR3, as DNA: TGTGCCAGCGGCGGTATACTAGCGGGAGAAGAGACCCAGTACTTC. Translating it yields CASGGILAGEETQYF.

This clonotype was seen a single time. The rearrangement joins TRBV20-1 to TRBJ2-5, with D uncertain. Trimming shortened V by 0 bases and J by 5 bases, and 7 bases separated the two germline ends. The germline gives CDR1 DFQATT, CDR2 SNEGSKA (reference sequence). CDR3 length: 12 residues. For the CDR3, the DNA is TGCAGTGCTAGAGAGTCTTCGGAGACCCAGTACTTC. Encoded protein: CSARESSETQYF.

V and J are TRBV7-2 and TRBJ2-7, with 10 nucleotides matching TRBD2. Germline CDR1 SGHTA, CDR2 FQGNSA. CDR3 length: 16 amino acids. With 2 bases clipped from V and 6 bases from J, the junction kept 10 bases outside the gene matches. As DNA, the CDR3 is TGTGCCAGCAGCTTATTCCCCAGCGGGAGGGACTCCGAGCAGTACTTC. Amino acid sequence: CASSLFPSGRDSEQYF.

This clonotype was recorded a few times. The chain is built from TRBV9 and TRBJ2-7; unclear D gene. The CDR3 sequence is 13 residues long. The germline CDR1 and CDR2 sequences are SGDLS and YYNGEE. Trimming left V 7 bases short and J 3 bases short, with 14 bases between. CDR3: CASSRFSNYEQYF. Written as DNA, the CDR3 is TGTGCCAGCTCCCGTTTCAGCAACTACGAGCAGTACTTC.

CDR3 DNA sequence: TGTGCCAGCTCACCAAAACAGAACACTGAAGCTTTCTTT. Protein product: CASSPKQNTEAFF. V usage is TRBV18 and J usage is TRBJ1-1; D not resolved. The V and J ends lost 2 bases and 1 base respectively, with 5 bases between them. CDR1 KGHSH and CDR2 LQKENI come from the germline V gene. CDR3 length: 13 amino acids.

This clonotype has a handful of counts. The rearrangement joins TRBV20-1 to TRBJ2-1; perhaps TRBD1 as D (6 bases). V was cut by 5 bases and J by 6 bases, with 17 bases left in between. The CDR3 loop spans 14 amino acids. Germline CDR1 is DFQATT and CDR2 is SNEGSKA (reference sequence). The CDR3 nucleotides read TGCAGTGCTCCTGGTTGGGGGACACGCAATGAGCAGTTCTTC. Translation gives CSAPGWGTRNEQFF.

This clonotype appeared many times. V and J are TRBV11-1 and TRBJ2-5, with TRBD1 matching 7 bases. With V trimmed by 4 bases and J by 0 bases, 14 bases remained unmatched. The length of the CDR3 is 18 residues. Germline assignment: CDR1 SGHAT and CDR2 FQDESV (reference sequence). CDR3 nucleotides: TGTGCCAGCAGCTCTCCCAGACAGGGAATGTCCTACCAAGAGACCCAGTACTTC. It translates to CASSSPRQGMSYQETQYF.

The rearrangement uses TRBV6-5 and TRBJ2-5; D is uncertain. Germline V lookup: CDR1 MNHEY, CDR2 SVGAGI. Trimming removed 2 bases at V and 4 bases at J, with 11 bases between. CDR3 length: 14 amino acids. The CDR3 loop is CASSYRGSPETQYF. The CDR3 DNA reads TGTGCCAGCAGTTACCGCGGTTCCCCAGAGACCCAGTACTTC.

This clonotype was seen repeatedly, ten times or more. CDR3 region: CASRLDRVSYNEQFF. Here the CDR3 DNA reads TGTGCCAGCAGACTAGACAGGGTATCCTACAATGAGCAGTTCTTC. The chain is built from TRBV7-2 and TRBJ2-1, with 7 bases fitting TRBD1. The CDR3 is 15 residues long. CDR1 is SGHTA, CDR2 FQGNSA, per germline. J was trimmed by 1 base and V by 6 bases; bases with no gene match: 6.

This chain connects TRBV7-2 to TRBJ1-2; D is perhaps TRBD1 (6 bases). Germline CDR1 SGHTA, CDR2 FQGNSA. Trimming shortened V by 5 bases and J by 3 bases, and 19 bases separated the two germline ends. CDR3 length equals 16 residues. This chain's CDR3 is CASSPRRGGKDYGYTF. The CDR3 coding sequence is TGTGCCAGCAGCCCGAGGCGAGGGGGGAAAGACTATGGCTACACCTTC.

At least ten counts were recorded for this clonotype. The chain links TRBV7-2 to TRBJ2-3; D gene unclear. The CDR3 totals 13 residues. V dropped 6 bases and J dropped 2 bases, with 9 bases sitting between them. CDR1 is SGHTA, CDR2 FQGNSA, per germline. The CDR3 DNA reads TGTGCCAGCAGTCCCCAGCTCACAGATACGCAGTATTTT. Amino acids: CASSPQLTDTQYF.

In its sample, this clonotype was seen a few times. The chain recombines TRBV7-6 with TRBJ1-3; no clear D. The CDR3 has 16 residues. CDR1 SGHVS and CDR2 FNYEAQ come from the germline V gene. Trimming shortened V by 6 bases and J by 0 bases, and 15 bases separated the two germline ends. Here the CDR3 DNA reads TGTGCCAGCAGTCGTGACCGGGGAAGCTCTGGAAACACCATATATTTT. Its protein product is CASSRDRGSSGNTIYF.

The sample holds a few counts of this clonotype. The chain's CDR3 is CASSVDRGSDTQYF. The CDR3 DNA is TGCGCCAGCAGCGTGGACAGGGGGTCAGATACGCAGTATTTT. The J gene is TRBJ2-3, the V gene TRBV5-1; 10 bases are a match to TRBD1. V trimming: 4 bases; J trimming: 4 bases; junction bases outside the gene matches: 3. Germline CDR1 SGHRS, CDR2 YFSETQ. The CDR3 contains 14 residues.

This chain connects TRBV6-5 to TRBJ2-7; 7 bases agree with TRBD2. CDR3 length equals 15 residues. Looked up from germline, CDR1 is MNHEY and CDR2 is SVGAGI. The J segment lost 3 bases and the V segment lost 0 bases, leaving 5 bases of the junction unmatched. The CDR3 loop reads CASSYSSGGGYEQYF. In DNA, the CDR3 is TGTGCCAGCAGTTACTCGAGTGGGGGGGGCTACGAGCAGTACTTC.

The chain links TRBV27 to TRBJ1-1; no firm D call. The CDR3 consists of 14 residues. The V end was cut by 1 base, the J end by 6 bases, with 12 bases between. Per germline, CDR1 MNHEY and CDR2 SMNVEV (reference sequence). The CDR3 protein is CASSLYGVLSEAFF. DNA of the CDR3: TGTGCCAGCAGTTTATACGGGGTTTTGTCTGAAGCTTTCTTT.

Only a few counts were recorded for this clonotype. This chain uses TRBV18 with TRBJ2-1, with a tentative D call TRBD2 (5 bases). The CDR3 spans 17 residues. The V end was cut by 2 bases, the J end by 3 bases, with 17 bases between. Germline CDR1 is KGHSH and CDR2 is LQKENI. CDR3 DNA sequence: TGTGCCAGCTCACCAAGACCGTCAAGCGGAATCTACAATGAGCAGTTCTTC. Amino acids: CASSPRPSSGIYNEQFF.

The table lists this clonotype with many counts. The V call is TRBV5-1, the J call TRBJ2-7; TRBD2 agrees at 8 bases. V lost 2 bases, J lost 3 bases, and 4 bases stayed unmatched. The CDR3 is 14 amino acids. CDR1 and CDR2 (germline): SGHRS, YFSETQ. In DNA, the CDR3 is TGCGCCAGCAGCTTTACCGGGACTAGCTACGAGCAGTACTTC. Translated: CASSFTGTSYEQYF. The full variable domain, its missing parts supplied by reference TRBV5-1 and TRBJ2-7, is KAGVTQTPRYLIKTRGQQVTLSCSPISGHRSVSWYQQTPGQGLQFLFEYFSETQRNKGNFPGRFSGRQFSNSRSEMNVSTLELGDSALYLCASSFTGTSYEQYFGPGTRLTVT.

There are a few counts of this clonotype. The chain joins TRBV6-2 or TRBV6-3 to TRBJ2-1; a weak D match, TRBD2 (5 bases). The V end lost 5 bases, the J end lost 1 base, and 9 bases lay between the germline ends. The CDR3 consists of 14 residues. Germline CDR1 and CDR2: MNHEY and SVGEGT. The CDR3, as DNA: TGTGCCAGCAGTCGCGGGCCTTCCTACAATGAGCAGTTCTTC. This sequence encodes CASSRGPSYNEQFF.

V is TRBV20-1 and J is TRBJ1-1; tentatively, D is TRBD1 (5 bases). The CDR3 totals 13 residues. Germline lookup yields CDR1 DFQATT and CDR2 SNEGSKA (reference sequence). V lost 0 bases to trimming and J lost 6 bases, with 11 bases between them. The CDR3 here is CSARDLVGAEAFF. The CDR3 region has the DNA TGCAGTGCTAGAGATTTGGTAGGGGCTGAAGCTTTCTTT.

The J gene is TRBJ1-1, the V gene TRBV5-1; possible D gene TRBD1, 5 bases. V was clipped by 1 base and J by 4 bases, with 8 bases between them. The V gene's germline CDR1 is SGHRS and CDR2 YFSETQ. This CDR3 contains 13 residues. The CDR3 is CASSLLGVTEAFF. As DNA, the CDR3 is TGCGCCAGCAGCTTGTTAGGGGTCACTGAAGCTTTCTTT.

In this sample, this clonotype turned up a few times. The chain joins TRBV29-1 to TRBJ2-4, with D possibly TRBD1 on 7 matching bases. Per germline, CDR1 SQVTM and CDR2 ANQGSEA. V lost 4 bases to trimming and J lost 5 bases, with 15 bases between them. The CDR3 contains 14 residues. CDR3 region: CSVAGGSGENIQYF. The CDR3 DNA reads as TGCAGCGTTGCAGGGGGGTCAGGGGAAAACATTCAGTACTTC.

The sample holds a few counts of this clonotype. The CDR3 spells CASSLMRLTQESYEQYF. CDR3 DNA sequence: TGTGCCAGCAGTTTGATGCGTCTTACTCAAGAGTCCTACGAGCAGTACTTC. V is TRBV12-3 or TRBV12-4 and J is TRBJ2-7; D is unclear. Trimming left V 3 bases short and J 1 base short, with 19 bases between. This CDR3 region has 17 residues.

The V and J genes are TRBV5-5 and TRBJ1-5, with D uncertain. The CDR3 sequence is 15 residues long. The germline V gene encodes CDR1 SGHKS and CDR2 YYEKEE (reference sequence). With 2 bases removed from V and 8 bases from J, the gap between germline ends came to 17 bases. The CDR3: CASSFIGGFMEPQHF. The CDR3 coding sequence is TGTGCCAGCAGCTTCATCGGAGGGTTTATGGAGCCCCAGCATTTT. The complete variable domain, with remaining parts taken from reference TRBV5-5 and TRBJ1-5, reads DAGVTQSPTHLIKTRGQQVTLRCSPISGHKSVSWYQQVLGQGPQFIFQYYEKEERGRGNFPDRFSARQFPNYSSELNVNALLLGDSALYLCASSFIGGFMEPQHFGDGTRLSIL.